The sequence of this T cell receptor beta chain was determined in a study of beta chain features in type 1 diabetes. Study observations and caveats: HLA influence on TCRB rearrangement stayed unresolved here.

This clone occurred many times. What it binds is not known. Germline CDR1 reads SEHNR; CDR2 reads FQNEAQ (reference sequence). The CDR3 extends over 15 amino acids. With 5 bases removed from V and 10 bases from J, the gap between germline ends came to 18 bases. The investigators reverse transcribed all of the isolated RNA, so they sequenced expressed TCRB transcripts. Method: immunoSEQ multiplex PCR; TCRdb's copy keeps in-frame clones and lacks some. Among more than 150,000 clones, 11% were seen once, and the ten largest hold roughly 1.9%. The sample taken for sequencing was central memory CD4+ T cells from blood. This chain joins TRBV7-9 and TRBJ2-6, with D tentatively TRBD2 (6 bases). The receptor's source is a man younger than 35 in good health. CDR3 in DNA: TGTGCCAGCAGCCACGGGGGACCCCGGGGAAACGTCCTGACTTTC. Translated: CASSHGGPRGNVLTF.